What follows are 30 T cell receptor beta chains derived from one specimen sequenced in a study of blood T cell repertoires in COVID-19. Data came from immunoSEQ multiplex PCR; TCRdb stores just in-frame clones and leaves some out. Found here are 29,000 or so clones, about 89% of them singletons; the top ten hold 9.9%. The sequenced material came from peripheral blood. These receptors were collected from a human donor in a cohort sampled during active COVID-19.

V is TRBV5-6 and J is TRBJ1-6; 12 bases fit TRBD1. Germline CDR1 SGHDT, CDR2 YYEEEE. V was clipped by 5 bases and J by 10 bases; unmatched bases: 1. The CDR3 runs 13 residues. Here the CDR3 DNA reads TGTGCCAGCAGTGGGACAGGGGGCTCACCCCTCCACTTT. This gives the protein CASSGTGGSPLHF.

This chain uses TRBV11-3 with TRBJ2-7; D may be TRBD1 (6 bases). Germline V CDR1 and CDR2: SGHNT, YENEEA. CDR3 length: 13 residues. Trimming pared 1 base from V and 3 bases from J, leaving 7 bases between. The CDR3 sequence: CASSLGTDYEQYF. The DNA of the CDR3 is TGTGCCAGCAGCTTAGGGACAGACTACGAGCAGTACTTC.

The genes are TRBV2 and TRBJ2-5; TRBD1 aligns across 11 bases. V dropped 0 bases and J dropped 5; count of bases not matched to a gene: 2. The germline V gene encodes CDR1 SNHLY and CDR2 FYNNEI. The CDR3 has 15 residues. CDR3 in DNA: TGTGCCAGCAGTGAAGCGGGGACAGGGGGGGAGACCCAGTACTTC. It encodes CASSEAGTGGETQYF. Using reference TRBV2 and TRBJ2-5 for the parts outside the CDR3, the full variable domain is EPEVTQTPSHQVTQMGQEVILRCVPISNHLYFYWYRQILGQKVEFLVSFYNNEISEKSEIFDDQFSVERPDGSNFTLKIRSTKLEDSAMYFCASSEAGTGGETQYFGPGTRLLVL.

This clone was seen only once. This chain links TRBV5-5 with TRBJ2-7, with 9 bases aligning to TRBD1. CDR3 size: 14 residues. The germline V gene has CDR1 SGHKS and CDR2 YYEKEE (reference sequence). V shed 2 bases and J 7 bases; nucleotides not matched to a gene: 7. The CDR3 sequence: CASSLGTGRLEQYF. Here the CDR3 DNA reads TGTGCCAGCAGCTTAGGGACAGGGAGGCTGGAGCAGTACTTC.

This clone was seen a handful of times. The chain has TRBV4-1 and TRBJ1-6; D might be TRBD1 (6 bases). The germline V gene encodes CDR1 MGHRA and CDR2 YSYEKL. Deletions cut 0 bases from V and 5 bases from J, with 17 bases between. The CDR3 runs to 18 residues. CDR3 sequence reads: CASSQERVLQGDNSPLHF. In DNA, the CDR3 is TGCGCCAGCAGCCAAGAAAGAGTCCTACAGGGAGATAATTCACCCCTCCACTTT.

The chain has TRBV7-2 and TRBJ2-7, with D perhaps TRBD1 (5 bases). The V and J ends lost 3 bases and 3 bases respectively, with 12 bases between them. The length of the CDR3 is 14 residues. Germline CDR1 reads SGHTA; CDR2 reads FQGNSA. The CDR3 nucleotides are TGTGCCAGCAGCTTTAAGGGGTCGAACTACGAGCAGTACTTC. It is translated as CASSFKGSNYEQYF. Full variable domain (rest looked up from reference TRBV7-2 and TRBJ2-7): GAGVSQSPSNKVTEKGKDVELRCDPISGHTALYWYRQSLGQGLEFLIYFQGNSAPDKSGLPSDRFSAERTGGSVSTLTIQRTQQEDSAVYLCASSFKGSNYEQYFGPGTRLTVT.

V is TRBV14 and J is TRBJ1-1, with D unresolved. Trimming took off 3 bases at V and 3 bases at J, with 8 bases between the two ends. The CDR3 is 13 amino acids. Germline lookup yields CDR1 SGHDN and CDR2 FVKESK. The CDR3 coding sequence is TGTGCCAGCAGCCAGGGCAGACACACTGAAGCTTTCTTT. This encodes CASSQGRHTEAFF.

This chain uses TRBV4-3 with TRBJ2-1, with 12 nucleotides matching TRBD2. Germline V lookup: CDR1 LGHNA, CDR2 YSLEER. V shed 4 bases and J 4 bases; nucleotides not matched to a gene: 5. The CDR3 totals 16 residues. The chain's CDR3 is CASSLASGGEYNEQFF. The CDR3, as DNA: TGCGCCAGCAGCCTGGCTAGCGGGGGGGAATACAATGAGCAGTTCTTC.

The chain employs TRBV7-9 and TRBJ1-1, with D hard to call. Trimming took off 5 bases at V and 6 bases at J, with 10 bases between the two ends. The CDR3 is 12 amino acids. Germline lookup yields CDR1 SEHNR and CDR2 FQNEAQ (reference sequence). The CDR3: CASSHLTAEAFF. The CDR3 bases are TGTGCCAGCAGCCATCTTACAGCTGAAGCTTTCTTT.

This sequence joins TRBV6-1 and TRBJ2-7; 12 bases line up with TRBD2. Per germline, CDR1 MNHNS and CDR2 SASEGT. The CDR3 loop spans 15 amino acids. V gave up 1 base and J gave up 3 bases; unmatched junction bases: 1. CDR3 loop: CASSEGTSGVYEQYF. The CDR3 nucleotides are TGTGCCAGCAGTGAAGGGACTAGCGGGGTCTACGAGCAGTACTTC.

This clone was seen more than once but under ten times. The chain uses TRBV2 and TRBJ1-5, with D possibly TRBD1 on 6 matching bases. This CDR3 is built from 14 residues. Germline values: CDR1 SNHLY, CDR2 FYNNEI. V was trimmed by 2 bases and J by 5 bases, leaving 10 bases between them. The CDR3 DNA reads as TGTGCCAGCAGTGAATGGGGGCGCGATCAGCCCCAGCATTTT. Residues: CASSEWGRDQPQHF.

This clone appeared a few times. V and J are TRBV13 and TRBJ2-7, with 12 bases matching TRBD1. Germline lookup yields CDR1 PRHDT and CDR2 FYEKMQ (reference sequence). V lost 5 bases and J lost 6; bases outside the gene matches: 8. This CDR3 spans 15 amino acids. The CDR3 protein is CASSRRDRGRGEQYF. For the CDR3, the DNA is TGTGCCAGCAGCCGCCGGGACAGGGGGCGAGGCGAGCAGTACTTC.

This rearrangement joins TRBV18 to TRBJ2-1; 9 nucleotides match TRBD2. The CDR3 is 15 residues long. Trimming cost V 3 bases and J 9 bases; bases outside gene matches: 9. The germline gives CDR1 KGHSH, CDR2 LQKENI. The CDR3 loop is CASSPAAGGPGEQFF. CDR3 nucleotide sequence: TGTGCCAGCTCACCGGCGGCGGGGGGGCCTGGTGAGCAGTTCTTC.

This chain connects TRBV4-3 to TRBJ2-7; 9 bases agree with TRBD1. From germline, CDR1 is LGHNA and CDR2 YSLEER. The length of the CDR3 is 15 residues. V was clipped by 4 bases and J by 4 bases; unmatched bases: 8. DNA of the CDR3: TGCGCCAGCAGCCCAGGGGGGACAGGGTCGTACGAGCAGTACTTC. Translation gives CASSPGGTGSYEQYF.

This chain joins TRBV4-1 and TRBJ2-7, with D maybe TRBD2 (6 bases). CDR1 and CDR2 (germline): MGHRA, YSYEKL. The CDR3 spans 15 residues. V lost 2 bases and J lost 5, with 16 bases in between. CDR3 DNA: TGCGCCAGCAGCCAATCTCTAGTGGCGGGAAACGAGCAGTACTTC. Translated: CASSQSLVAGNEQYF.

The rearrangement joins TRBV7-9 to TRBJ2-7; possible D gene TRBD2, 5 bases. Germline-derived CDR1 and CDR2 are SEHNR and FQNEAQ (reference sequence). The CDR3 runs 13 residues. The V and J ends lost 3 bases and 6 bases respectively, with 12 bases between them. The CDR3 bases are TGTGCCAGCAGCTTGGACTCGGTCGGCGAGCAGTACTTC. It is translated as CASSLDSVGEQYF.

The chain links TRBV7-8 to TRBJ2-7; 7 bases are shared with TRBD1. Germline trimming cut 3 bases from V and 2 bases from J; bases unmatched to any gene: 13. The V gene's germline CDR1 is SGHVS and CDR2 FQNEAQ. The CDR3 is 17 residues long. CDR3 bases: TGTGCCAGCAGCTTGGTAGGATTAGGGGGCCCGGCCTACGAGCAGTACTTC. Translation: CASSLVGLGGPAYEQYF.

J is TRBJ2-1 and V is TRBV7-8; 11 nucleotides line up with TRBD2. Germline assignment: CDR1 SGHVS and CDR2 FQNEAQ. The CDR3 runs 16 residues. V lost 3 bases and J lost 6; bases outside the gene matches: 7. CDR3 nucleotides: TGTGCCAGCAGCTTTACATCCGGGACTAGCGGCAATGAGCAGTTCTTC. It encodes CASSFTSGTSGNEQFF.

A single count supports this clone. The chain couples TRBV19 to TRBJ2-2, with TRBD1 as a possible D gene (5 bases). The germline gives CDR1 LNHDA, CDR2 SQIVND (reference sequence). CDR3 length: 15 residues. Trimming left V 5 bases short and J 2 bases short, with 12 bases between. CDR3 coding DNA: TGTGCCAGTAGTCCCCGACAGACAAACACCGGGGAGCTGTTTTTT. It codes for CASSPRQTNTGELFF.

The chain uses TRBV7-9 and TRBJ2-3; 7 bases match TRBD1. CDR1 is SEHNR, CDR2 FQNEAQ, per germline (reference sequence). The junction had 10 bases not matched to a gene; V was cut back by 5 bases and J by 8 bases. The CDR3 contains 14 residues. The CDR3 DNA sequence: TGTGCCAGCAGCCCCGAAGGACAGGTCGGTACGCAGTATTTT. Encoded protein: CASSPEGQVGTQYF.

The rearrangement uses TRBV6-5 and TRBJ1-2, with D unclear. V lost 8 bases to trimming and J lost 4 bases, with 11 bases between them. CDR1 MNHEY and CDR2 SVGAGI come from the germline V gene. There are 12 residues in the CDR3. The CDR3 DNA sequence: TGTGCCAGCTCTTTAGGCGGCTATGGCTACACCTTC. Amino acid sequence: CASSLGGYGYTF.

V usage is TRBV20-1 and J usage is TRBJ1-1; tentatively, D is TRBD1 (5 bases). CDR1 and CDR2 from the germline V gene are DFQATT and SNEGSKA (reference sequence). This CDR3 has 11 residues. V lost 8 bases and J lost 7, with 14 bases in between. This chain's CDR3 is CSTNSGHEAFF. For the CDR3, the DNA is TGCAGTACCAATTCAGGGCATGAAGCTTTCTTT.

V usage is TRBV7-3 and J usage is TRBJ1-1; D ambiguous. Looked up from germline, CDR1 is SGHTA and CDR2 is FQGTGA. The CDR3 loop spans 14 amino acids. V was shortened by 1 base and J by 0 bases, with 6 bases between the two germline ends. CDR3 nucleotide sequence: TGTGCCAGCAGCTTAAATTCAGTGAACACTGAAGCTTTCTTT. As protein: CASSLNSVNTEAFF.

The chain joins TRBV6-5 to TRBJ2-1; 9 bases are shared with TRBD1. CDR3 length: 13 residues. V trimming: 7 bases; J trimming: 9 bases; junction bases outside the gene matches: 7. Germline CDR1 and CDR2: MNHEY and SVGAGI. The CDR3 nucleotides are TGTGCCAGCACCGGGACAGGGCTGGGTGAGCAGTTCTTC. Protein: CASTGTGLGEQFF.

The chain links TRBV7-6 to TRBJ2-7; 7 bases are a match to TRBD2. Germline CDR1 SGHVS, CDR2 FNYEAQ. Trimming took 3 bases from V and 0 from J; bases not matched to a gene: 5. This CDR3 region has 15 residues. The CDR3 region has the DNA TGTGCCAGCAGCTTGGGGCCTAGCGGCTCCTACGAGCAGTACTTC. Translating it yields CASSLGPSGSYEQYF.

This CDR3 reads CASSERRAATDTQYF. DNA of the CDR3: TGTGCCAGCAGTGAGCGGCGAGCAGCCACAGATACGCAGTATTTT. The rearrangement joins TRBV28 to TRBJ2-3; possibly TRBD2 for D (5 bases). Germline V gene sequence: CDR1 MDHEN, CDR2 SYDVKM. V was cut by 5 bases and J by 2 bases, with 14 bases left in between. This CDR3 is built from 15 residues.

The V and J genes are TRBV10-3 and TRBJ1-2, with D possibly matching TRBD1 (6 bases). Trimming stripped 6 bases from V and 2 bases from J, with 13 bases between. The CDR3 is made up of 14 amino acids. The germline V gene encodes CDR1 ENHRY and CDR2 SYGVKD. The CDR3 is CAIRTLTGNYGYTF. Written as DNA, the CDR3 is TGTGCCATCAGAACTTTGACAGGCAACTATGGCTACACCTTC.

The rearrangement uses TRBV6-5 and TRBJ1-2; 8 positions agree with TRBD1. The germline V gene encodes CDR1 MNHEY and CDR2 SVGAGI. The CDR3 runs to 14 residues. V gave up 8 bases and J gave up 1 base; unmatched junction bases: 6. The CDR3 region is CASGAGGRNYGYTF. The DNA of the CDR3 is TGTGCCAGCGGGGCAGGGGGCCGTAACTATGGCTACACCTTC.

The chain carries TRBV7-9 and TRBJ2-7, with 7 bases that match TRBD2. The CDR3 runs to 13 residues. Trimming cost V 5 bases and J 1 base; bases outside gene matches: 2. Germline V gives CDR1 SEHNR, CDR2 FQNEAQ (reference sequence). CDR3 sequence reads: CASSMRESYEQYF. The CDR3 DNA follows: TGTGCCAGCAGCATGCGGGAGTCCTACGAGCAGTACTTC.

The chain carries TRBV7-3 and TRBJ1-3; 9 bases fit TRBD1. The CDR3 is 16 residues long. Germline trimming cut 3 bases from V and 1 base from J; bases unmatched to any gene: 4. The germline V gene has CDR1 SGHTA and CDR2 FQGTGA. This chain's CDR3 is CASSLGGQGSGNTIYF. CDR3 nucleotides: TGTGCCAGCAGCTTGGGGGGACAGGGATCTGGAAACACCATATATTTT. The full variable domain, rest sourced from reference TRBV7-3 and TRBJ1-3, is GAGVSQTPSNKVTEKGKYVELRCDPISGHTALYWYRQSLGQGPEFLIYFQGTGAADDSGLPNDRFFAVRPEGSVSTLKIQRTERGDSAVYLCASSLGGQGSGNTIYFGEGSWLTVV.